The entry below gives a single TCR beta chain sequence along with its context. This specimen comes from a study of blood T cell repertoires in COVID-19. In the study overall: The United States, Italy and Spain supplied acute and convalescent COVID-19 samples. From T cells, B-cell-depleted T cells, or PBMCs came the material, which was cDNA or gDNA.

The assay was immunoSEQ multiplex PCR, and TCRdb's table has in-frame clones only and misses some. The table includes tens of thousands of clones, nearly 80% detected once. The V end was cut by 0 bases, the J end by 9 bases, with 8 bases between. Germline loops: CDR1 MGHRA, CDR2 YSYEKL. This CDR3 contains 12 residues. This sequence originates from a woman between 55 and 75 years old with acute or convalescent COVID-19. The sample consisted of peripheral blood. The V gene is TRBV4-1, the J gene TRBJ1-1; D uncertain. The CDR3 DNA sequence: TGCGCCAGCAGCCAAGAAAGAGGGAAAGCTTTCTTT. Encoded protein: CASSQERGKAFF.